This TCR beta chain came from a study of T cell responses to AZD1222 COVID-19 vaccine. Here immunoSEQ multiplex PCR was the method, and the copy in TCRdb shows in-frame clones only, minus some. The sample holds about 140,000 clones, 85% to 95% seen once. The germline V gene encodes CDR1 SNHLY and CDR2 FYNNEI. The CDR3 is made up of 16 amino acids. The germline V and J ends were trimmed by 3 bases and 7 bases, with 19 bases remaining between them. This sample comprised peripheral blood, obtained after recovery from COVID-19. The sequence derives from an adult who had recovered from COVID-19. The chain is built from TRBV2 and TRBJ1-5; a possible D gene is TRBD1 (5 bases). CDR3 region: CASSDRAGLGGQPQHF. Here the CDR3 DNA reads TGTGCCAGCAGTGATCGGGCGGGGCTCGGGGGACAGCCCCAGCATTTT.